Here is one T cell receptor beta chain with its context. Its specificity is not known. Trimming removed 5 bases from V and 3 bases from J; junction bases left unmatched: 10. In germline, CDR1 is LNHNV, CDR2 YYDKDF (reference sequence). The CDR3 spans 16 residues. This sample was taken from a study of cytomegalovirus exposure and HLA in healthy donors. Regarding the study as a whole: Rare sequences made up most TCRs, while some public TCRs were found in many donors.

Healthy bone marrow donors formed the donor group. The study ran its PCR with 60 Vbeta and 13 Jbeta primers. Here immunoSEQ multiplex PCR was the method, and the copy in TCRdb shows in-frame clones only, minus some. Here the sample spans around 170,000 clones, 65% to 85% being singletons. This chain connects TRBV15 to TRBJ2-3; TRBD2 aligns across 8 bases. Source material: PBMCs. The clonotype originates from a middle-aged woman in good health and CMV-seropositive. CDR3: CATSGPPGLGTDTQYF. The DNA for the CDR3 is TGTGCCACCAGCGGACCTCCGGGACTAGGGACAGATACGCAGTATTTT. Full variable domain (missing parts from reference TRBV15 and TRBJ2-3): DAMVIQNPRYQVTQFGKPVTLSCSQTLNHNVMYWYQQKSSQAPKLLFHYYDKDFNNEADTPDNFQSRRPNTSFCFLDIRSPGLGDTAMYLCATSGPPGLGTDTQYFGPGTRLTVL.